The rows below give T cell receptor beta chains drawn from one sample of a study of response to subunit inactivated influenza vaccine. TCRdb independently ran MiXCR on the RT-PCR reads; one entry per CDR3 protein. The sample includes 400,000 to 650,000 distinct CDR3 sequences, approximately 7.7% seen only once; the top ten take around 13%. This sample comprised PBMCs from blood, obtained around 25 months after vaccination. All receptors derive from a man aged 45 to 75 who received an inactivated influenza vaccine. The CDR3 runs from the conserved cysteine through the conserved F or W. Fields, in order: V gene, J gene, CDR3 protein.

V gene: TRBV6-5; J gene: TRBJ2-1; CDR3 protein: CASSYTGTGGYNEQFF
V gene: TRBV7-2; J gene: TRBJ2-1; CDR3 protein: CASSLGLAGGGSYNEQFF
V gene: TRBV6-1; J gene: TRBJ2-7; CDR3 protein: CAIGWQEDSYEQYF
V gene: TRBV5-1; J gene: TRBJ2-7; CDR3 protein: CASSLGGREQYF
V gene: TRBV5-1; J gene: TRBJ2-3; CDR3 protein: CASSLEGGTSTDTQYF
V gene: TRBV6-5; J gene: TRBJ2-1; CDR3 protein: CASSYSGTVNNEQFF
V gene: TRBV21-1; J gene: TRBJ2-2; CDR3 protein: CASSNAWGEILNSGGELFF
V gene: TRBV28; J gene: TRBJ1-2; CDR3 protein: CASSFSVFRGGYGYTF
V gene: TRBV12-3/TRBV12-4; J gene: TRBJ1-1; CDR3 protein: CASTRDHRGNTEAFF
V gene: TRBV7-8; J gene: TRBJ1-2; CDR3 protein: CASSLGGEFGVYGYTF
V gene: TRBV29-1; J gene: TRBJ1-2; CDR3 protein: CSVGSNYGYTF
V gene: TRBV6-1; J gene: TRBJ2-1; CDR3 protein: CASRDRDYIHSSYNEQFF
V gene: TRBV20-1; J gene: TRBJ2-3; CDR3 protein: CSARGLPTQYF
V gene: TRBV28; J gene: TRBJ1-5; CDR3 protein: CACSSGNQPQHF
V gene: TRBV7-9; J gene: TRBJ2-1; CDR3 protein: CASSFEQDSYNEQFF